This T cell receptor beta chain was observed in a study of shared T cell receptors in the human thymus. Sequencing was performed with immunoSEQ multiplex PCR; in TCRdb, only in-frame clones are kept and a portion is missing. This table holds 600,000 to 900,000 clones, 70% to 90% found once. V dropped 0 bases and J dropped 10 bases, with 14 bases sitting between them. Looked up from germline, CDR1 is SGDLS and CDR2 is YYNGEE. The CDR3 is 15 residues long. This clone was seen a handful of times. This sample was shared with a second study, whose subject was human thymus T cells. That paper notes: Having surgery to correct congenital heart defects, healthy Finnish infants acted as the donors. Thymic material originated from resections removed in the course of corrective heart surgery. Seemingly biased V and J gene usage marked thymic and blood repertoires. Related studies found that unrelated individuals share highly overlapping thymic repertoires.

This TCR was sampled from a girl younger than two with a congenital heart defect. What was sequenced was thymocytes. This chain joins TRBV9 and TRBJ1-6; a possible D gene is TRBD1 (5 bases). This CDR3 reads CASSVEGRVGSPLHF. DNA for the CDR3: TGTGCCAGCAGCGTAGAGGGCAGGGTAGGATCACCCCTCCACTTT.